Listed here are 21 T cell receptor beta chains from one sample, sequenced in a study of blood T cells in healthy people across ages. Together with a sample-barcoded 5' primer, a J-beta primer mix was included in a second PCR lasting about 7 to 12 cycles. TCRdb fed the 5' RACE reads into MiXCR, producing one record per CDR3 protein. The data contain nearly 1 million distinct CDR3 sequences, roughly 50% of them singletons. Sequenced input: blood. The receptor source for this set is a woman aged 60 to 75 in good health.

This clonotype appeared a few times. The V call is TRBV5-6, the J call TRBJ2-4; D unresolved. Trimming left V 1 base short and J 13 bases short, with 12 bases between. CDR1 SGHDT and CDR2 YYEEEE come from the germline V gene. The CDR3 runs to 12 residues. The CDR3 DNA is TGTGCCAGCAGCTTGTGGGCAAATGAGCAGTACTTC. Translating gives CASSLWANEQYF.

This chain connects TRBV4-1 to TRBJ1-1; no clear D. Germline V gene sequence: CDR1 MGHRA, CDR2 YSYEKL. The CDR3 runs 15 residues. V gave up 3 bases and J gave up 5 bases, with 16 bases separating them. As DNA, the CDR3 is TGCGCCAGCAGCCACCTTCTGGGAAAGAGGACTGAAGCTTTCTTT. Amino acid sequence: CASSHLLGKRTEAFF.

In regard to this clonotype: This may be a read error, as it is one base from a much larger clone. This rearrangement joins TRBV29-1 to TRBJ2-5; the match to TRBD2 covers 10 bases. CDR3 size: 15 residues. CDR1 is SQVTM, CDR2 ANQGSEA, per germline. V shed 4 bases and J 11 bases; nucleotides not matched to a gene: 16. CDR3 bases: TGCAGCGTTGCGGTAGCGGGAGGTTACTACAATGAGCAGTACTTC. Translating gives CSVAVAGGYYNEQYF. Together with reference TRBV29-1 and TRBJ2-5, the CDR3 gives the full variable domain: SAVISQKPSRDICQRGTSLTIQCQVDSQVTMMFWYRQQPGQSLTLIATANQGSEATYESGFVIDKFPISRPNLTFSTLTVSNMSPEDSSIYLCSVAVAGGYYNEQYFGPGTRLLVL.

The chain uses TRBV11-2 and TRBJ2-3; D uncertain. CDR3 length: 10 residues. Germline-derived CDR1 and CDR2 are SGHAT and FQNNGV. V was pared by 7 bases and J by 5 bases, with 4 bases between. Written as DNA, the CDR3 is TGTGCCAGCAAACAAGATACGCAGTATTTT. This gives the protein CASKQDTQYF.

In its sample, this clonotype was seen a few times. This chain joins TRBV20-1 and TRBJ2-5; D is uncertain. The J call may be incorrect, as the DNA end agrees better with TRBJ2-7. In germline, CDR1 is DFQATT, CDR2 SNEGSKA (reference sequence). CDR3 length: 14 amino acids. The CDR3 DNA reads as TGCAGTGCTAGTGGGCAATCTCCAATCTACGAGCAGTACTTC. Amino acid sequence: CSASGQSPIYEQYF.

The sample holds a few counts of this clonotype. The rearrangement joins TRBV20-1 to TRBJ2-1, with TRBD2 matching over 13 bases. The CDR3 extends over 16 amino acids. Germline V gene sequence: CDR1 DFQATT, CDR2 SNEGSKA (reference sequence). Trimming took 2 bases from V and 8 from J; bases not matched to a gene: 9. The CDR3 bases are TGCAGTGCTAGAAGGCGGACTAGCGGGAGTCCTGATGAGCAGTTCTTC. Amino acids: CSARRRTSGSPDEQFF.

The J gene is TRBJ2-5, the V gene TRBV7-9, with 10 positions matching TRBD1. The DNA end is more similar to TRBJ2-7, so the J call may be wrong. Germline V gene lookup returns CDR1 SEHNR and CDR2 FQNEAQ (reference sequence). CDR3 length: 16 amino acids. The CDR3: CASSLILGQGLYEQYF. The CDR3, as DNA: TGTGCCAGCAGCTTGATATTGGGACAGGGGCTTTACGAGCAGTACTTC.

Details on this clonotype: Germline and junction disagree at one end, which may indicate a read error. The CDR3 spells CAGSGKRGGNEQYF. The CDR3 nucleotides read TGTGCCGGCAGTGGCAAACGGGGGGGCAACGAGCAGTACTTC. The chain carries TRBV27 and TRBJ2-7, with TRBD2 matching 8 bases. The CDR3 covers 14 residues. CDR1 MNHEY and CDR2 SMNVEV come from the germline V gene (reference sequence).

This clonotype appeared a single time. The genes are TRBV10-1 and TRBJ1-2; D remains unclear. The germline V gene has CDR1 WNHNN and CDR2 SYGVQD (reference sequence). V was shortened by 2 bases and J by 2 bases, with 6 bases between the two germline ends. The CDR3 totals 13 residues. The CDR3 is CASSENPNYGYTF. CDR3 DNA: TGCGCCAGCAGTGAGAACCCAAACTATGGCTACACCTTC.

The chain carries TRBV18 and TRBJ2-7; TRBD1 might be the D (5 bases). There are 12 residues in the CDR3. V lost 6 bases and J lost 6, with 12 bases in between. Germline V gene lookup returns CDR1 KGHSH and CDR2 LQKENI. This chain's CDR3 is CASSFTGSEQYF. DNA of the CDR3: TGTGCCAGCTCTTTCACAGGTTCCGAGCAGTACTTC.

This chain links TRBV20-1 with TRBJ2-5; D not certain. The CDR3 is 11 residues long. From germline, CDR1 is DFQATT and CDR2 SNEGSKA (reference sequence). The V end lost 2 bases, the J end lost 0 bases, and 1 base lay between the germline ends. In DNA, the CDR3 is TGCAGTGCTAGAAACCAAGAGACCCAGTACTTC. Translated, it gives CSARNQETQYF.

The chain's CDR3 is CATKWAGENNEQFF. The CDR3 DNA reads as TGTGCCACCAAATGGGCGGGAGAGAACAATGAGCAGTTCTTC. J is TRBJ2-1 and V is TRBV10-3, with 7 bases that match TRBD2. CDR1 ENHRY and CDR2 SYGVKD come from the germline V gene. V was clipped by 10 bases and J by 5 bases; unmatched bases: 11. CDR3 size: 14 residues.

The chain recombines TRBV29-1 with TRBJ2-2; 9 bases map to TRBD1. CDR1 is SQVTM, CDR2 ANQGSEA, per germline. CDR3 length: 14 residues. The V segment lost 7 bases and the J segment 6 bases; nucleotides outside the gene matches: 9. The CDR3 spells CSACRDRDSGELFF. The DNA for the CDR3 is TGCAGCGCTTGCCGGGACAGGGACTCCGGGGAGCTGTTTTTT.

This clonotype has a handful of counts. The chain is built from TRBV4-2 and TRBJ2-7; 9 bases are shared with TRBD1. The CDR3 length is 15 residues. Unmatched junction bases numbered 4, after V lost 1 base and J lost 3 bases. Germline CDR1 and CDR2: LGHNA and YNFKEQ. CDR3 protein: CASSQVDRGDYEQYF. CDR3 in DNA: TGTGCCAGCAGCCAAGTGGACAGGGGAGACTACGAGCAGTACTTC.

This clonotype was observed a few times. The chain recombines TRBV18 with TRBJ2-7; D might be TRBD1 (5 bases). Trimming cost V 1 base and J 3 bases, with 10 bases left between them. Looked up from germline, CDR1 is KGHSH and CDR2 is LQKENI. The CDR3 is made up of 14 amino acids. CDR3 coding DNA: TGTGCCAGCTCACCACAGGGGATACTCTACGAGCAGTACTTC. This gives the protein CASSPQGILYEQYF.

This clonotype was observed a single time. The rearrangement links TRBV12-3 or TRBV12-4 to TRBJ1-2; TRBD1 agrees at 9 bases. The CDR3 sequence is 16 residues long. V was clipped by 4 bases and J by 4 bases; unmatched bases: 10. As DNA, the CDR3 is TGTGCCAGCAGTTCCTCAGGACAGGGGTTGAGCTATGGCTACACCTTC. Translated: CASSSSGQGLSYGYTF.

The chain combines TRBV12-5 with TRBJ2-5, with D perhaps TRBD2 (5 bases). The CDR3 is 16 residues long. Germline V gene lookup returns CDR1 LGHNT and CDR2 FRNRAP. V lost 2 bases, J lost 6 bases, and 19 bases lay in between. CDR3 sequence: CASGLPGEFQKKTQYF. In nucleotides, the CDR3 is TGTGCTAGTGGTTTGCCCGGGGAGTTCCAGAAGAAGACCCAGTACTTC.

The rearrangement links TRBV5-1 to TRBJ2-7; maybe TRBD1 (5 bases). V shed 2 bases and J shed 3 bases, with 15 bases lying between them. The CDR3 has 15 amino acids. Germline V gene lookup returns CDR1 SGHRS and CDR2 YFSETQ. Here the CDR3 reads CASSLTGHSDYEQYF. CDR3 DNA: TGCGCCAGCAGCTTAACCGGACACTCGGACTACGAGCAGTACTTC.

This clonotype was seen only a few times. For the CDR3, the DNA is TGCAGCGTTGTTCCCCCACACAGGCAATCCTACAATGAGCAGTTCTTC. This codes for CSVVPPHRQSYNEQFF. V gene TRBV29-1 combines with J gene TRBJ2-1, with D maybe TRBD1 (5 bases). This CDR3 region has 16 residues. The germline CDR1 and CDR2 sequences are SQVTM and ANQGSEA. Trimming removed 4 bases at V and 1 base at J, with 17 bases between.

This clonotype was observed a handful of times. The chain is built from TRBV5-1 and TRBJ2-1, with TRBD2 matching over 8 bases. Per germline, CDR1 SGHRS and CDR2 YFSETQ. The CDR3 has 16 residues. Losses at the gene ends were 2 bases for V and 6 bases for J; bases not matched to a gene: 10. In DNA, the CDR3 is TGCGCCAGCAGCTTAACACCTGGGACTAGGAGCAATGAGCAGTTCTTC. It translates to CASSLTPGTRSNEQFF.

This clonotype showed up many times. The chain links TRBV7-2 to TRBJ2-7, with TRBD1 matching 8 bases. V shed 5 bases and J 2 bases; nucleotides not matched to a gene: 2. The CDR3 has 13 residues. Germline CDR1 is SGHTA and CDR2 is FQGNSA. The CDR3 DNA follows: TGTGCCAGCAGCCAGACAGGGGCCTACGAGCAGTACTTC. It yields the protein CASSQTGAYEQYF.